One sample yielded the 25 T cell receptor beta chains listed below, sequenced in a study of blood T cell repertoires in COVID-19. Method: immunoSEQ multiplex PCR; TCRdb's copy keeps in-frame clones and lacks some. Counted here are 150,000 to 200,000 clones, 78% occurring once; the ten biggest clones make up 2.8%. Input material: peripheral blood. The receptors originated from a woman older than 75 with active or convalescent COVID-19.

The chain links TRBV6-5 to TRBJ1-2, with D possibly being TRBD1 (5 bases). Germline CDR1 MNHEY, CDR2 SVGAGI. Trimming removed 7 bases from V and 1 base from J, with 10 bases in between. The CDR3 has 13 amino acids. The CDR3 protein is CASIGGVNYGYTF. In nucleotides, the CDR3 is TGTGCCAGCATTGGGGGGGTTAACTATGGCTACACCTTC.

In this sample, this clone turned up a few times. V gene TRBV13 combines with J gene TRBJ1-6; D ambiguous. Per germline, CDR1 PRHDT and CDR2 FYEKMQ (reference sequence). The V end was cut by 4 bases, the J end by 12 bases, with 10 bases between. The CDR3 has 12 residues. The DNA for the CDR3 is TGTGCCAGCAGCTGGACTGGTGGACCCCTCCACTTT. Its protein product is CASSWTGGPLHF.

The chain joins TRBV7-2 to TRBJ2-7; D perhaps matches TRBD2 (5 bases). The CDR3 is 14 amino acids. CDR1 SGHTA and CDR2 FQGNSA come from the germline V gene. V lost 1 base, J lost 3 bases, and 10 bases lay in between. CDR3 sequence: CASSLGAGLYEQYF. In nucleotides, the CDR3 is TGTGCCAGCAGCTTAGGAGCAGGACTCTACGAGCAGTACTTC.

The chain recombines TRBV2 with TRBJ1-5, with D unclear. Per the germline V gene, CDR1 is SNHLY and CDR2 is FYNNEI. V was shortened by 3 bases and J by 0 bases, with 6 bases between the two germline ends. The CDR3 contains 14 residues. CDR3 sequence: CASSDSFSNQPQHF. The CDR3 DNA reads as TGTGCCAGCAGTGACAGTTTTAGCAATCAGCCCCAGCATTTT.

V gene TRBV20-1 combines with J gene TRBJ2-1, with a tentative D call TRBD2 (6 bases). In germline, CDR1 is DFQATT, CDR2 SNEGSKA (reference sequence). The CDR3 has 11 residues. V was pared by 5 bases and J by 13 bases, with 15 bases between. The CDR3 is CSAPGLPYQFF. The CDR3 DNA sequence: TGCAGTGCTCCGGGACTTCCATACCAGTTCTTC.

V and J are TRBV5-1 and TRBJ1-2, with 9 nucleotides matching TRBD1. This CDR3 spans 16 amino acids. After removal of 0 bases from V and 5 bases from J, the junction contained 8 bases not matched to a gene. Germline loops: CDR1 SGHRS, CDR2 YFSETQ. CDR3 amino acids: CASSLAIQGAGYGYTF. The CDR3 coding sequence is TGCGCCAGCAGCTTGGCTATACAGGGGGCCGGTTATGGCTACACCTTC.

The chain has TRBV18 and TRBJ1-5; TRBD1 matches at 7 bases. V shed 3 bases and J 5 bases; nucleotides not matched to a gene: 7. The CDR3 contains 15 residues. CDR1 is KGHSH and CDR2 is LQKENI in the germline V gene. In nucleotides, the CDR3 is TGTGCCAGCTCACCCGGGGTTACAGGGGATCAGCCCCAGCATTTT. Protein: CASSPGVTGDQPQHF.

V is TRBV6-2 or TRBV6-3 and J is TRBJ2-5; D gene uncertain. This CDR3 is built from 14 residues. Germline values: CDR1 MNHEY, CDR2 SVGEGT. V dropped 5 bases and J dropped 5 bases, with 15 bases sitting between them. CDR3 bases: TGTGCCAGCAGTCAAATTACTACGGCGGAGACCCAGTACTTC. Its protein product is CASSQITTAETQYF.

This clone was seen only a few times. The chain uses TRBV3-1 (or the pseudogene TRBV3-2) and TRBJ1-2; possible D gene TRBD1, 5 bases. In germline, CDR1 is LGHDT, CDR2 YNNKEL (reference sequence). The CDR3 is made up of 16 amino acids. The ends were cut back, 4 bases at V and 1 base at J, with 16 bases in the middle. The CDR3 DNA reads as TGTGCCAGCAGCCCCCCTACAGGCGGGGGTAACTATGGCTACACCTTC. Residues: CASSPPTGGGNYGYTF.

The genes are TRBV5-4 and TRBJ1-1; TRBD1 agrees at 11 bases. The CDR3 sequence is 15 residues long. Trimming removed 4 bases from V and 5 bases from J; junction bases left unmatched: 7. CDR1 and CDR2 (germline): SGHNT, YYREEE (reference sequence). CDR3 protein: CASSAGTGGWTEAFF. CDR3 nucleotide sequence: TGTGCCAGCAGCGCAGGGACAGGGGGGTGGACTGAAGCTTTCTTT.

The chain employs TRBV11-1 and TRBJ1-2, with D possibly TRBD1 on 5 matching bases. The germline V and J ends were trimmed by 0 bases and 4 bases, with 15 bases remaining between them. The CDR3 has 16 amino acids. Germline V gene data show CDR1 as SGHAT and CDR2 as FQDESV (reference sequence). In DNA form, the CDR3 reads TGTGCCAGCAGCTTAGCGTCGGCAGGGCCCCCCTATGGCTACACCTTC. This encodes CASSLASAGPPYGYTF.

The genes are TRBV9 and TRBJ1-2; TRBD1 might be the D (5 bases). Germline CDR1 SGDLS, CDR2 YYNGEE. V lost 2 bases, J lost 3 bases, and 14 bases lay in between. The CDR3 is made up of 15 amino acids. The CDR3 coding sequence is TGTGCCAGCAGCGTTCAACAGGAGGGTCACTATGGCTACACCTTC. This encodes CASSVQQEGHYGYTF.

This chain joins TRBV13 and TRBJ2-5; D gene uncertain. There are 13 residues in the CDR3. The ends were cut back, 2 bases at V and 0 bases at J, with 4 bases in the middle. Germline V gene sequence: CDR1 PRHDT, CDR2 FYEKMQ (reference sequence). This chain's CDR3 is CASSLYNQETQYF. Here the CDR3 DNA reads TGTGCCAGCAGCTTATATAACCAAGAGACCCAGTACTTC.

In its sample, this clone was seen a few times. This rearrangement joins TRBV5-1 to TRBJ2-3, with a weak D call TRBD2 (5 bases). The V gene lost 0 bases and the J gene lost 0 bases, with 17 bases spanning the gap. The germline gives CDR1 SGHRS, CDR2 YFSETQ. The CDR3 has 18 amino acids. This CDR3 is CASSLGANHGVSTDTQYF. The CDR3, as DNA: TGCGCCAGCAGCTTGGGGGCCAACCACGGGGTCAGCACAGATACGCAGTATTTT.

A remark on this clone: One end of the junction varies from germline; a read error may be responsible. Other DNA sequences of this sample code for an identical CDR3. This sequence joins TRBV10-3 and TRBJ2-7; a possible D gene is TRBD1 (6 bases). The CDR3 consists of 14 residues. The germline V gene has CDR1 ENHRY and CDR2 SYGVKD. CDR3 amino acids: CAISESQGVDEQYF. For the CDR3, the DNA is TGCGCCATCAGTGAGTCACAGGGCGTTGACGAGCAGTACTTC.

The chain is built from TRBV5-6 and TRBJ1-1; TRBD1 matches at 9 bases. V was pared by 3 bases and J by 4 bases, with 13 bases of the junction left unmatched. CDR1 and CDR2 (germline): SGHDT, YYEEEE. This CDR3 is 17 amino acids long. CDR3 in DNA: TGTGCCAGCAGCTCCGGGACAGGGCAGTCCATCATCACTGAAGCTTTCTTT. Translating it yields CASSSGTGQSIITEAFF.

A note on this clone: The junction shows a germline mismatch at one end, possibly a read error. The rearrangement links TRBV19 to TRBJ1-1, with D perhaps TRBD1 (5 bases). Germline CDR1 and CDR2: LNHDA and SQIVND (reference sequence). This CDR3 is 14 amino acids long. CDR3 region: CASSLPGVKTEAFF. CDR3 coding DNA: TGTGCCAGTAGCCTTCCGGGGGTGAAGACTGAAGCTTTCTTT.

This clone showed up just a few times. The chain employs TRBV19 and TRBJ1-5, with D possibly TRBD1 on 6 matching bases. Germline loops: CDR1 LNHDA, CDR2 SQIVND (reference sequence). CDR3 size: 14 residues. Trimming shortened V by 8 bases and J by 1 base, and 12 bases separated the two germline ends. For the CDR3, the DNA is TGTGCCAGTGAGGGGGTATGGAGCAATCAGCCCCAGCATTTT. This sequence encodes CASEGVWSNQPQHF.

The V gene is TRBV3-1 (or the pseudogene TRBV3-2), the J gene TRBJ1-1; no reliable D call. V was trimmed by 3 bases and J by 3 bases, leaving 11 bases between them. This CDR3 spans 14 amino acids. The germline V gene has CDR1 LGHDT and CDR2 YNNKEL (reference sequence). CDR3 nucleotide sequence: TGTGCCAGCAGCCAGCTAGGCAGCTACACTGAAGCTTTCTTT. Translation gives CASSQLGSYTEAFF.

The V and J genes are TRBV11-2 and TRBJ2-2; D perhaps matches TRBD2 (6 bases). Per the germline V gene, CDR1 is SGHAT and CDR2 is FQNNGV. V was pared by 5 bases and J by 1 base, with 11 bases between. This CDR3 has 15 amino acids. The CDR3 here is CASSTRRGNTGELFF. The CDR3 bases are TGTGCCAGCAGCACCCGGAGGGGGAACACCGGGGAGCTGTTTTTT. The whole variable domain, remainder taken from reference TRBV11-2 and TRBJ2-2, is EAGVAQSPRYKIIEKRQSVAFWCNPISGHATLYWYQQILGQGPKLLIQFQNNGVVDDSQLPKDRFSAERLKGVDSTLKIQPAKLEDSAVYLCASSTRRGNTGELFFGEGSRLTVL.

CDR3 amino acids: CASSGGLNQPQHF. The CDR3 DNA sequence: TGTGCCAGTAGTGGGGGCCTAAATCAGCCCCAGCATTTT. The chain employs TRBV19 and TRBJ1-5, with D possibly matching TRBD1 (6 bases). The ends were cut back, 5 bases at V and 4 bases at J, with 9 bases in the middle. Germline-derived CDR1 and CDR2 are LNHDA and SQIVND (reference sequence). This CDR3 is built from 13 residues.

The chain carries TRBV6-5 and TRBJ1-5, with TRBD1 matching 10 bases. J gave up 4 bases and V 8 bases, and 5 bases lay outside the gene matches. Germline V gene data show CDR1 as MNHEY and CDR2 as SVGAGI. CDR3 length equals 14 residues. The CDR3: CASGRTGGNQPQHF. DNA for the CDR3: TGTGCCAGCGGGCGGACAGGGGGGAATCAGCCCCAGCATTTT.

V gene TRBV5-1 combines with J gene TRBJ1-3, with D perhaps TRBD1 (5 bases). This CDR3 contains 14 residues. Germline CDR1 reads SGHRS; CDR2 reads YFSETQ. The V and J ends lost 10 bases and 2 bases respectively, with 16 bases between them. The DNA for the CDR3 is TGCGCCTCCCAGGAGTTAGGGGCTGGAAACACCATATATTTT. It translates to CASQELGAGNTIYF.

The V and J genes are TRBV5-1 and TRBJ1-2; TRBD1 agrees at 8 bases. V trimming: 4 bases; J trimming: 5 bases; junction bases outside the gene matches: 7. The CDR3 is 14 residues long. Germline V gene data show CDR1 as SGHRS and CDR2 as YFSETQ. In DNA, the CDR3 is TGCGCCAGCAGCAAAAGAACAGGGGGATATGGCTACACCTTC. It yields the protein CASSKRTGGYGYTF.

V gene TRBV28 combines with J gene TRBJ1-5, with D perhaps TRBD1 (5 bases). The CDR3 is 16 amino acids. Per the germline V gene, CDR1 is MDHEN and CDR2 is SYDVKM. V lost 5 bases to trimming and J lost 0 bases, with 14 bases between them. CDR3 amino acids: CASSVHGGNSNQPQHF. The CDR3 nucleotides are TGTGCCAGCAGTGTCCACGGGGGTAATAGCAATCAGCCCCAGCATTTT. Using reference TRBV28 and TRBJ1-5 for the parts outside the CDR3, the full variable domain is DVKVTQSSRYLVKRTGEKVFLECVQDMDHENMFWYRQDPGLGLRLIYFSYDVKMKEKGDIPEGYSVSREKKERFSLILESASTNQTSMYLCASSVHGGNSNQPQHFGDGTRLSIL.